This passage covers 14 T cell receptor beta chains from one sample sequenced in a study of OX40 agonist ivuxolimab in advanced cancers. Measured with immunoSEQ multiplex PCR; TCRdb has only the in-frame clones, and not every one. The sample consists of some 35,000 clones, about 83% of them appearing once. The material was CD4+ or CD8+ T cells sorted from blood, obtained in a trial of the OX40 agonist ivuxolimab. These receptors were obtained from an adult with an advanced solid tumor such as melanoma, head and neck, liver or kidney cancer.

The V and J genes are TRBV4-3 and TRBJ2-7, with TRBD1 identical over 10 bases. Trimming at V came to 3 bases and at J to 3 bases, leaving 2 bases not matched to a gene. CDR3 length: 14 amino acids. Germline CDR1 and CDR2: LGHNA and YSLEER. The CDR3 protein is CASSQWTGGYEQYF. DNA of the CDR3: TGCGCCAGCAGCCAGTGGACAGGGGGCTACGAGCAGTACTTC.

The J gene is TRBJ1-1, the V gene TRBV14, with a tentative D call TRBD1 (5 bases). Germline CDR1 is SGHDN and CDR2 is FVKESK. Trimming took off 6 bases at V and 1 base at J, with 12 bases between the two ends. The CDR3 totals 14 residues. The CDR3 region is CASRLLTGNTEAFF. CDR3 nucleotide sequence: TGTGCCAGCAGGCTTTTAACAGGGAACACTGAAGCTTTCTTT.

In its sample, this clone was seen a few times. The chain employs TRBV6-5 and TRBJ2-5, with D possibly matching TRBD1 (6 bases). Trimming removed 2 bases from V and 4 bases from J, with 14 bases in between. The CDR3 is 15 residues long. Germline V gene lookup returns CDR1 MNHEY and CDR2 SVGAGI. CDR3 loop: CASSYSAGVTETQYF. The DNA of the CDR3 is TGTGCCAGCAGTTACAGTGCAGGGGTGACAGAGACCCAGTACTTC.

The V call is TRBV5-1, the J call TRBJ2-1, with 10 bases matching TRBD2. Germline V gives CDR1 SGHRS, CDR2 YFSETQ. The trim removed 5 bases at V and 5 bases at J, leaving 10 bases unmatched. The CDR3 extends over 16 amino acids. CDR3 loop: CASSTRPSGSNNEQFF. CDR3 nucleotide sequence: TGCGCCAGCAGTACGCGGCCTAGCGGGAGTAACAATGAGCAGTTCTTC.

The chain uses TRBV6-5 and TRBJ2-1, with a weak D call TRBD2 (5 bases). This CDR3 region has 14 residues. The germline V gene encodes CDR1 MNHEY and CDR2 SVGAGI. Trimming shortened V by 2 bases and J by 8 bases, and 13 bases separated the two germline ends. CDR3 in DNA: TGTGCCAGCAGTTACCGGGGTGGGTGGGATGAGCAGTTCTTC. Protein product: CASSYRGGWDEQFF.

This chain uses TRBV28 with TRBJ2-7, with D perhaps being TRBD1 or TRBD2 (5 bases each). V was clipped by 8 bases and J by 3 bases, with 8 bases between them. CDR1 and CDR2 (germline): MDHEN, SYDVKM. This CDR3 comprises 11 residues. The DNA for the CDR3 is TGTGCCAGCGGGACGTACTACGAGCAGTACTTC. Translating it yields CASGTYYEQYF.

The chain carries TRBV7-2 and TRBJ2-1, with 12 positions matching TRBD2. The CDR3 is made up of 13 amino acids. Trimming removed 4 bases from V and 12 bases from J; junction bases left unmatched: 4. Germline-derived CDR1 and CDR2 are SGHTA and FQGNSA. CDR3 sequence (DNA): TGTGCCAGCAGCTCCGGACTAGCGGGATGGCAGTTCTTC. It yields the protein CASSSGLAGWQFF.

The chain joins TRBV28 to TRBJ1-1; D gene uncertain. The CDR3 covers 14 residues. Germline-derived CDR1 and CDR2 are MDHEN and SYDVKM. V was shortened by 5 bases and J by 2 bases, with 12 bases between the two germline ends. The CDR3 spells CASSLRTGNTEAFF. The CDR3 DNA is TGTGCCAGCAGTCTCCGGACGGGCAACACTGAAGCTTTCTTT.

The CDR3 DNA reads as TGTGCCAGCAGCCCGCGGGGGGGTCGGGACGAGCAGTACTTC. It codes for CASSPRGGRDEQYF. This chain uses TRBV7-2 with TRBJ2-7, with 9 bases matching TRBD2. V was clipped by 5 bases and J by 5 bases; unmatched bases: 7. The CDR3 totals 14 residues. Germline loops: CDR1 SGHTA, CDR2 FQGNSA.

J is TRBJ2-1 and V is TRBV5-4, with 9 nucleotides matching TRBD2. V lost 0 bases, J lost 6 bases, and 10 bases stayed unmatched. The length of the CDR3 is 17 residues. CDR1 and CDR2 from the germline V gene are SGHNT and YYREEE (reference sequence). The CDR3 is CASSLARWREGLNEQFF. CDR3 DNA sequence: TGTGCCAGCAGCTTGGCCAGGTGGCGGGAGGGCCTCAATGAGCAGTTCTTC.

This sequence joins TRBV2 and TRBJ1-1; D possibly corresponds to TRBD1 (5 bases). There are 15 residues in the CDR3. Germline CDR1 is SNHLY and CDR2 is FYNNEI. V shed 8 bases and J shed 0 bases, with 16 bases lying between them. In nucleotides, the CDR3 is TGTGCCAGCCAACAGGAACTCTTCATGAACACTGAAGCTTTCTTT. The encoded protein is CASQQELFMNTEAFF.

This clone showed up just a few times. This sequence joins TRBV7-1 and TRBJ2-7; 8 nucleotides align to TRBD1. TRBV7-1 is an open reading frame whose function is uncertain. The CDR3 spans 14 residues. J lost 1 base, V lost 5 bases, and 4 bases had no gene match. The CDR3 protein is CASSIGQGSYEQYF. The CDR3 DNA follows: TGTGCCAGCAGCATCGGACAGGGTTCCTACGAGCAGTACTTC.

The chain combines TRBV5-4 with TRBJ2-2; 11 bases fit TRBD2. CDR1 and CDR2 from the germline V gene are SGHNT and YYREEE (reference sequence). Trimming removed 0 bases from V and 4 bases from J; junction bases left unmatched: 2. This CDR3 is built from 16 residues. CDR3 in amino acids: CASSLGLAGGTGELFF. Written as DNA, the CDR3 is TGTGCCAGCAGCTTGGGGCTAGCGGGAGGCACCGGGGAGCTGTTTTTT.

In its sample, this clone was seen once. The chain has TRBV11-3 and TRBJ1-4, with 8 bases identical to TRBD1. The germline V gene encodes CDR1 SGHNT and CDR2 YENEEA. The CDR3 has 17 residues. V lost 5 bases to trimming and J lost 12 bases; unmatched junction nucleotides: 20. The CDR3 spells CASSPSTSPGQVVELFF. DNA of the CDR3: TGTGCCAGCAGCCCCTCAACTTCTCCGGGACAGGTAGTGGAACTGTTTTTT.